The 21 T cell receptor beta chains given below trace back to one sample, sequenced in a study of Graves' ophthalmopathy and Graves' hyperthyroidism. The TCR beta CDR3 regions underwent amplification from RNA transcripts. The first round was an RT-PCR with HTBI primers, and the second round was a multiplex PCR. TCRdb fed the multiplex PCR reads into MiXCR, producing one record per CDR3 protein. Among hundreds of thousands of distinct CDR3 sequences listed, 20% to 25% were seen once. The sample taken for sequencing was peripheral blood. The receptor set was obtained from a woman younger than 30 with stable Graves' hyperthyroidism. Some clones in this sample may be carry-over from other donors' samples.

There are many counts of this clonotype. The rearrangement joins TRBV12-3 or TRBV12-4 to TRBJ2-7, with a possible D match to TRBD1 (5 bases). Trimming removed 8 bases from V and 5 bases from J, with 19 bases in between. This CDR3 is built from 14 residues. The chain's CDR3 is CASSMPPGKDEQYF. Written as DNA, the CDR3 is TGTGCCAGCTCTATGCCGCCAGGGAAAGACGAGCAGTACTTC.

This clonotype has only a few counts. CDR3 coding DNA: TGTGCCAGCAGCAGTGCTCCAGGGGCGCTCCACGAGCAGTACTTC. It yields the protein CASSSAPGALHEQYF. The chain joins TRBV7-9 to TRBJ2-7, with D perhaps matching TRBD1 (6 bases). The CDR3 runs to 15 residues. Germline V gene data show CDR1 as SEHNR and CDR2 as FQNEAQ (reference sequence). Trimming removed 5 bases from V and 5 bases from J, with 19 bases in between.

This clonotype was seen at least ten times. CDR3 in DNA: TGCAGCGTTGACGCGGACAGTTATGGCTACACCTTC. Encoded protein: CSVDADSYGYTF. V is TRBV29-1 and J is TRBJ1-2, with D tentatively TRBD1 (6 bases). Germline V gene lookup returns CDR1 SQVTM and CDR2 ANQGSEA. The CDR3 has 12 amino acids. V was cut by 3 bases and J by 5 bases, with 10 bases left in between.

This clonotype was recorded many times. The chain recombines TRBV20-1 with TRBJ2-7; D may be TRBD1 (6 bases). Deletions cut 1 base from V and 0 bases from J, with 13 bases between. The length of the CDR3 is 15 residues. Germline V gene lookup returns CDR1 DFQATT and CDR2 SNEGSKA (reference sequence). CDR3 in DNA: TGCAGTGCTAGAGTTCCGACAGGATCCTCCTACGAGCAGTACTTC. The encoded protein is CSARVPTGSSYEQYF.

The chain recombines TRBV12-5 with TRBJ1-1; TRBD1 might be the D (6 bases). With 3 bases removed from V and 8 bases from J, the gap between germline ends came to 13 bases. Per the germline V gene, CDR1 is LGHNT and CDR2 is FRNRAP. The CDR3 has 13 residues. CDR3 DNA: TGTGCTAGTGGTTTATATCCCGGGACAGAAGCTTTCTTT. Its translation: CASGLYPGTEAFF.

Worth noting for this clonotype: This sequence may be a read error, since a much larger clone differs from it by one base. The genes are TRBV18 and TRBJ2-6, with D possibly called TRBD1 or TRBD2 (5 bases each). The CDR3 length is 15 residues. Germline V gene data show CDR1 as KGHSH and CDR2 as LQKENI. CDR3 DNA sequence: TGTGCCAGCTCACCACCTCGGTCCGGGGCCTACGTCCTGACTTTC. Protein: CASSPPRSGAYVLTF.

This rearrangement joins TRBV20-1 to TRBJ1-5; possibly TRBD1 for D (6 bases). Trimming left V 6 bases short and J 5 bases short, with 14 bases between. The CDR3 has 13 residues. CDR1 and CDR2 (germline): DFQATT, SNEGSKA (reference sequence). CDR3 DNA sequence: TGCAGTGCCTCTAGACAGGCGGATCAGCCCCAGCATTTT. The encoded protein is CSASRQADQPQHF.

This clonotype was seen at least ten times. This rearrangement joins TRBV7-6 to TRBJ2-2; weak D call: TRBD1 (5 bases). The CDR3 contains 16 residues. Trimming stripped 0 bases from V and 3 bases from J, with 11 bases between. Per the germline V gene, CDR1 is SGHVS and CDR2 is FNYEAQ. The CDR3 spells CASSLALGQDTGELFF. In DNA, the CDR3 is TGTGCCAGCAGCTTAGCGCTCGGACAAGACACCGGGGAGCTGTTTTTT.

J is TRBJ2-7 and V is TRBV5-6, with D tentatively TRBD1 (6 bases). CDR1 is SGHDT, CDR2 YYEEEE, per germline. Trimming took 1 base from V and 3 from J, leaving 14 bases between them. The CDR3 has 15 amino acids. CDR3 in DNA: TGTGCCAGCAGCTTGAACCCGGGACAACACTACGAGCAGTACTTC. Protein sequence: CASSLNPGQHYEQYF. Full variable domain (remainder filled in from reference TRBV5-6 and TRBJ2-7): DAGVTQSPTHLIKTRGQQVTLRCSPKSGHDTVSWYQQALGQGPQFIFQYYEEEERQRGNFPDRFSGHQFPNYSSELNVNALLLGDSALYLCASSLNPGQHYEQYFGPGTRLTVT.

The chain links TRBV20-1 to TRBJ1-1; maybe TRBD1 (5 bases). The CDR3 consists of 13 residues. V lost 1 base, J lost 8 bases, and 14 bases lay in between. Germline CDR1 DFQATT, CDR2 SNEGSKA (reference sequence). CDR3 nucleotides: TGCAGTGCTAGAGTGGCAGGGAGGGGAGAAGCTTTCTTT. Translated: CSARVAGRGEAFF.

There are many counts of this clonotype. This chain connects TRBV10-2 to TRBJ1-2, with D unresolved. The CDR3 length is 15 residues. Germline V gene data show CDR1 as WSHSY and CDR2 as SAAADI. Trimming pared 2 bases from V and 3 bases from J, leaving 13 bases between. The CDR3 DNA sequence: TGCGCCAGCAGTGAGGCCTTCAGTTCCTACTATGGCTACACCTTC. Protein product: CASSEAFSSYYGYTF.

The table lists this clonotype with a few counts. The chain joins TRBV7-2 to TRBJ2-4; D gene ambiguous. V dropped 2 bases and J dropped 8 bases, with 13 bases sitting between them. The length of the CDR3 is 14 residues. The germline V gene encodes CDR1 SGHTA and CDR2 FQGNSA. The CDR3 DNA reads TGTGCCAGCAGCTTAAGCCTCTTTACGGACATTCAGTACTTC. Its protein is CASSLSLFTDIQYF. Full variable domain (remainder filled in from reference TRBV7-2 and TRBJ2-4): GAGVSQSPSNKVTEKGKDVELRCDPISGHTALYWYRQSLGQGLEFLIYFQGNSAPDKSGLPSDRFSAERTGGSVSTLTIQRTQQEDSAVYLCASSLSLFTDIQYFGAGTRLSVL.

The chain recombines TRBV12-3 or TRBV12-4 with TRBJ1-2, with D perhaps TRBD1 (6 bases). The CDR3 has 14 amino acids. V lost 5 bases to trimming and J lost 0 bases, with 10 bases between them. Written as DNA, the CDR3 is TGTGCCAGCAGTGGACAGCGCGCTAACTATGGCTACACCTTC. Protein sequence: CASSGQRANYGYTF.

Written as DNA, the CDR3 is TGTGCCAGCAGTTTGGAGGTCACTGAAGCTTTCTTT. This encodes CASSLEVTEAFF. The rearrangement uses TRBV12-3 or TRBV12-4 and TRBJ1-1; D is ambiguous. The CDR3 is made up of 12 amino acids. V lost 3 bases to trimming and J lost 4 bases, with 6 bases between them.

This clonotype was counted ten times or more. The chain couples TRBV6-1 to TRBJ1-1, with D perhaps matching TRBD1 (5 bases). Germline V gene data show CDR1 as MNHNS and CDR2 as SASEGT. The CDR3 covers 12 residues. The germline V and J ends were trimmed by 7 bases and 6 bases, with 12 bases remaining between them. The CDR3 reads CASKPGTPEAFF. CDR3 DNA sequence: TGTGCCAGCAAACCAGGGACCCCTGAAGCTTTCTTT.

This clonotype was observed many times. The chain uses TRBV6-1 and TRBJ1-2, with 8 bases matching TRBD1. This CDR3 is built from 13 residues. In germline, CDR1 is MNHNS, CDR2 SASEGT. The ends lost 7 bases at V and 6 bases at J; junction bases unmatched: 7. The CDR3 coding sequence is TGTGCCAGCAAGATGGACAGGGACCATGGCTACACCTTC. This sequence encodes CASKMDRDHGYTF.

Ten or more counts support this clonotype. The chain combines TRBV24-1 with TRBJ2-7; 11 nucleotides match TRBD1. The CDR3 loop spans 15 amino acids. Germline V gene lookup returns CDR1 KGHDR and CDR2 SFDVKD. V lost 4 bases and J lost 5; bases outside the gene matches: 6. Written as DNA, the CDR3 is TGTGCCACCAGTGACCCTGGACAGGGGGCGGACGAGCAGTACTTC. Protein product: CATSDPGQGADEQYF.

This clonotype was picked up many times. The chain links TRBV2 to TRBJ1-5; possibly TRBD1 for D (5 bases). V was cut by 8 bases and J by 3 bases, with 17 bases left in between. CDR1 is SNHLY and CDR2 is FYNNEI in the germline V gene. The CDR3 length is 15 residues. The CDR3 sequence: CASSAGREPNQPQHF. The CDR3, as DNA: TGTGCCAGCTCCGCCGGCAGGGAGCCCAATCAGCCCCAGCATTTT.

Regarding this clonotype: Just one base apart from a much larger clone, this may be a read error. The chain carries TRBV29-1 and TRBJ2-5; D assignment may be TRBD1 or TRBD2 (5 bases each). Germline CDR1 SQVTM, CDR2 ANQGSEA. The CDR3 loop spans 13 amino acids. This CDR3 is CSVEDGTAETRYF. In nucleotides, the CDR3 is TGCAGCGTTGAAGATGGGACCGCAGAGACCCGGTACTTC.

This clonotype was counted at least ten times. As DNA, the CDR3 is TGCAGTGCTAGAGTGAACACTGAAGCTTTCTTT. Translated, it gives CSARVNTEAFF. The chain combines TRBV20-1 with TRBJ1-1; D call uncertain. V was cut by 1 base and J by 0 bases, with 0 bases left in between. Germline V gives CDR1 DFQATT, CDR2 SNEGSKA (reference sequence). CDR3 length: 11 amino acids.

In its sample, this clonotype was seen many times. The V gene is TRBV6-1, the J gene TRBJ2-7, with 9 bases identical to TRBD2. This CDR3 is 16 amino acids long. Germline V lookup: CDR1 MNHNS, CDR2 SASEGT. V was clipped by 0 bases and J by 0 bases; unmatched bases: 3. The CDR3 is CASSEAGGGASYEQYF. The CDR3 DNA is TGTGCCAGCAGTGAAGCTGGCGGGGGGGCCTCCTACGAGCAGTACTTC.